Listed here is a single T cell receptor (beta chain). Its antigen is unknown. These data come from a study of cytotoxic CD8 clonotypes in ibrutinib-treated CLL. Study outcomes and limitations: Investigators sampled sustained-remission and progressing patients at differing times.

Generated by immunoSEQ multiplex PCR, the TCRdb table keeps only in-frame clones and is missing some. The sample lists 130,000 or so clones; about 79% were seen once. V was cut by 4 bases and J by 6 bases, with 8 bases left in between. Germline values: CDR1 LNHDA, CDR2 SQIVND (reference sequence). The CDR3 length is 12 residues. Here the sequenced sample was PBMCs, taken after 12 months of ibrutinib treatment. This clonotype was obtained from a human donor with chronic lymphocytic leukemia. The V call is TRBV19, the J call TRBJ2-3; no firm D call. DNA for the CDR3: TGTGCCAGTAGTAGCGGTCGGGATACGCAGTATTTT. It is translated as CASSSGRDTQYF. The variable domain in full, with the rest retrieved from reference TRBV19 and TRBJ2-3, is DGGITQSPKYLFRKEGQNVTLSCEQNLNHDAMYWYRQDPGQGLRLIYYSQIVNDFQKGDIAEGYSVSREKKESFPLTVTSAQKNPTAFYLCASSSGRDTQYFGPGTRLTVL.